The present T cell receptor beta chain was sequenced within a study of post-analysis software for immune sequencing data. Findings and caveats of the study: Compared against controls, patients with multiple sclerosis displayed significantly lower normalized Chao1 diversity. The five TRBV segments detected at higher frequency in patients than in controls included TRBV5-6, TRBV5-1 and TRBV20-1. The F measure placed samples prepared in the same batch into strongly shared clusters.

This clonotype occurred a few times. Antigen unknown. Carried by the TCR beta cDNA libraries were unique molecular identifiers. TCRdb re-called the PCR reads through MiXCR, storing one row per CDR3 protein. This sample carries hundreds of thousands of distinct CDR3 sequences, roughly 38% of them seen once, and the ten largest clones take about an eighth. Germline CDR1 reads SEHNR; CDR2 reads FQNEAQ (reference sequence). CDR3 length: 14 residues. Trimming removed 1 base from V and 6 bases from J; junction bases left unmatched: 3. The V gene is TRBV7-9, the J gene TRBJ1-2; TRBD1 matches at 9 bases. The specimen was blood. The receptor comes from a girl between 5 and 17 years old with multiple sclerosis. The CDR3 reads CASSLDRGLDGYTF. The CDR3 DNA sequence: TGTGCCAGCAGCTTAGACAGGGGGCTGGATGGCTACACCTTC.